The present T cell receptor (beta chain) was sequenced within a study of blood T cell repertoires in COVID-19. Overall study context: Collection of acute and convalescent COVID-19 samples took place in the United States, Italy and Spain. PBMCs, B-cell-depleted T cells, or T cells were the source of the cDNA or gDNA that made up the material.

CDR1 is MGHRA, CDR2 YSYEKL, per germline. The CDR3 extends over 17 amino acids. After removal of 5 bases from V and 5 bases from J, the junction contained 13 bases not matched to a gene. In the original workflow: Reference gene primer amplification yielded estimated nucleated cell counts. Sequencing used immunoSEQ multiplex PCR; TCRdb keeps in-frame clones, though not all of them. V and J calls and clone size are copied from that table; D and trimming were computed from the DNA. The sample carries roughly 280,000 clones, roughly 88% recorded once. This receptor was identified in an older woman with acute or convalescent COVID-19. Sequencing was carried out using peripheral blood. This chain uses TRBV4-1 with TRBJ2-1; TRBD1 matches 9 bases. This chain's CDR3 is CASSDPGTGIGNNEQFF. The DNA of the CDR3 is TGCGCCAGCAGCGACCCCGGGACAGGGATAGGAAACAATGAGCAGTTCTTC.